The present T cell receptor beta chain was sequenced within a study of T cells after yellow fever vaccination. Overall study: SMART-Seq v4 Ultra Low Input served to prepare low-cell-number fractions. Broader study findings: Sorted repertoires could include abundant contaminating clonotypes from bulk cells. Weaker, the secondary response peaked sooner, at day 5 versus 15.

CDR3 length: 15 amino acids. Germline V gives CDR1 LGHNA, CDR2 YSLEER. V shed 1 base and J 1 base; nucleotides not matched to a gene: 3. This clonotype showed up many times. Its antigen is as yet unknown. The study made its TCR cDNA through 5'RACE template switching. That step introduced a universal primer site along with UMIs. TCRdb independently ran MiXCR on the 5' RACE reads; one entry per CDR3 protein. This table holds around 340,000 distinct CDR3 sequences, 7.5% to 9% found once. This sequence was found in a man aged 18 to 30 who received the YFV17D yellow fever vaccine. This chain connects TRBV4-3 to TRBJ2-5; 7 positions agree with TRBD2. The source was PBMCs, collected on the day of the first yellow fever vaccination. The CDR3 DNA follows: TGCGCCAGCAGCCAAGGGACTAGTGTCCAAGAGACCCAGTACTTC. Translation gives CASSQGTSVQETQYF.